The 25 T cell receptor beta chains listed next were all sequenced from one sample in a study of cytomegalovirus exposure and HLA in healthy donors. The PCR made use of 60 Vbeta and 13 Jbeta primers. The assay was immunoSEQ multiplex PCR, and TCRdb's table has in-frame clones only and misses some. This repertoire shows about 180,000 clones, 77% found once; its top ten account for roughly 3.7%. The sequenced sample was PBMCs. All receptors come from a woman aged 60-70 years in good health and CMV-seropositive.

This clone occurred once. Relative to the germline gene, one junction end is altered; a read error may explain this. The chain joins TRBV10-3 to TRBJ2-7, with D unclear. The CDR3 is made up of 11 amino acids. Germline V gene data show CDR1 as ENHRY and CDR2 as SYGVKD. The CDR3 spells CAIIPTWSRDF. The CDR3 DNA is TGTGCCATCATCCCCACATGGTCTCGGGACTTC.

The gene calls are TRBV6-5 and TRBJ2-1; D is perhaps TRBD2 (6 bases). V was trimmed by 0 bases and J by 9 bases, leaving 15 bases between them. The CDR3 is 15 residues long. The germline gives CDR1 MNHEY, CDR2 SVGAGI. The CDR3 sequence: CASSYSGLTNSEQFF. For the CDR3, the DNA is TGTGCCAGCAGTTACTCGGGACTGACGAATTCTGAGCAGTTCTTC.

The genes are TRBV7-2 and TRBJ2-3, with 8 bases aligning to TRBD1. The J segment lost 0 bases and the V segment lost 5 bases, leaving 10 bases of the junction unmatched. This CDR3 region has 17 residues. The germline V gene encodes CDR1 SGHTA and CDR2 FQGNSA. CDR3 sequence reads: CASSGGQGRPSTDTQYF. The CDR3 nucleotides read TGTGCCAGCAGCGGCGGACAGGGTCGTCCTAGCACAGATACGCAGTATTTT.

The chain couples TRBV9 to TRBJ2-1; 10 nucleotides align to TRBD2. This CDR3 comprises 18 residues. The junction had 12 bases not matched to a gene; V was cut back by 0 bases and J by 6 bases. Looked up from germline, CDR1 is SGDLS and CDR2 is YYNGEE. The CDR3 DNA is TGTGCCAGCAGCGTAGCCCCAGCTGGGCTAGCGGGGGCCAATGAGCAGTTCTTC. Amino acids: CASSVAPAGLAGANEQFF.

This clone was seen more than once but under ten times. The chain links TRBV5-8 to TRBJ1-6; 9 bases match TRBD1. V was clipped by 0 bases and J by 7 bases; unmatched bases: 5. There are 16 residues in the CDR3. Germline CDR1 and CDR2: SGHTS and YDEGEE. The CDR3 sequence is CASSLEVGTGNSPLHF. The CDR3 DNA reads TGTGCCAGCAGCTTGGAGGTCGGGACAGGGAATTCACCCCTCCACTTT.

The genes are TRBV6-1 and TRBJ1-1, with D possibly matching TRBD1 (5 bases). Trimming removed 7 bases at V and 4 bases at J, with 16 bases between. This CDR3 region has 14 residues. Germline values: CDR1 MNHNS, CDR2 SASEGT. This CDR3 is CASTRVGGGTEAFF. The CDR3 coding sequence is TGTGCCAGCACCCGGGTGGGGGGAGGCACTGAAGCTTTCTTT.

This chain connects TRBV2 to TRBJ1-4; 7 positions match TRBD1. The CDR3 loop spans 15 amino acids. Germline CDR1 and CDR2: SNHLY and FYNNEI. The J segment lost 3 bases and the V segment lost 7 bases, leaving 8 bases of the junction unmatched. The CDR3 sequence is CASTLDRDPNEKLFF. The CDR3 region has the DNA TGTGCCAGCACGTTAGACAGGGACCCTAATGAAAAACTGTTTTTT.

With respect to this clone: This probably arose from a read error, given a far larger clone one base away. The V gene is TRBV27, the J gene TRBJ2-7; no firm D call. The better agreement between TRBJ2-1 and the DNA end casts doubt on the J call. This CDR3 has 14 amino acids. Germline assignment: CDR1 MNHEY and CDR2 SMNVEV (reference sequence). The chain's CDR3 is CASKVSEIGYEQFF. Here the CDR3 DNA reads TGTGCCAGCAAGGTCAGCGAAATCGGCTACGAGCAGTTCTTC.

In this sample, this clone turned up once. The chain has TRBV2 and TRBJ1-1; D is unclear. Trimming left V 0 bases short and J 1 base short, with 9 bases between. The CDR3 runs 15 residues. Germline lookup yields CDR1 SNHLY and CDR2 FYNNEI. This chain's CDR3 is CASSEAVTKNTEAFF. As DNA, the CDR3 is TGTGCCAGCAGTGAAGCGGTCACAAAGAACACTGAAGCTTTCTTT.

The chain couples TRBV7-9 to TRBJ1-2, with 7 nucleotides matching TRBD1. J lost 1 base, V lost 9 bases, and 8 bases had no gene match. Looked up from germline, CDR1 is SEHNR and CDR2 is FQNEAQ (reference sequence). The CDR3 loop spans 14 amino acids. CDR3 amino acids: CASRDRDSNYGYTF. The CDR3 coding sequence is TGTGCCAGTCGGGACCGGGACAGTAACTATGGCTACACCTTC.

The CDR3 sequence is CASSLGHLETQYF. CDR3 coding DNA: TGTGCCAGCAGCTTGGGACACTTAGAGACCCAGTACTTC. The V and J genes are TRBV7-2 and TRBJ2-5, with TRBD1 as a possible D gene (6 bases). CDR1 and CDR2 (germline): SGHTA, FQGNSA. The V gene lost 3 bases and the J gene lost 4 bases, with 9 bases spanning the gap. CDR3 size: 13 residues.

V is TRBV6-5 and J is TRBJ1-4; perhaps TRBD1 as D (5 bases). The CDR3 contains 14 residues. Germline assignment: CDR1 MNHEY and CDR2 SVGAGI. V dropped 2 bases and J dropped 8 bases, with 12 bases sitting between them. CDR3 sequence reads: CASSYDQGSEKLFF. In nucleotides, the CDR3 is TGTGCCAGCAGTTACGATCAGGGAAGCGAAAAACTGTTTTTT.

The chain recombines TRBV19 with TRBJ2-7; the D gene is possibly TRBD2 (6 bases). The V gene's germline CDR1 is LNHDA and CDR2 SQIVND (reference sequence). The V gene lost 0 bases and the J gene lost 4 bases, with 16 bases spanning the gap. The CDR3 has 16 residues. The CDR3 region has the DNA TGTGCCAGTAGTATAGAGGGAGGAGGGAAGTATTACGAGCAGTACTTC. Amino acids: CASSIEGGGKYYEQYF.

This clone was observed once. The V and J genes are TRBV25-1 and TRBJ2-1, with a possible D match to TRBD2 (5 bases). CDR1 and CDR2 from the germline V gene are MGHDK and SYGVNS. The CDR3 is made up of 13 amino acids. The V gene lost 7 bases and the J gene lost 4 bases, with 11 bases spanning the gap. Here the CDR3 reads CASTSGAYNEQFF. CDR3 coding DNA: TGTGCCAGCACCAGCGGTGCGTACAATGAGCAGTTCTTC.

The V call is TRBV27, the J call TRBJ1-2; 8 bases match TRBD1. This CDR3 has 15 residues. With V trimmed by 2 bases and J by 4 bases, 6 bases remained unmatched. CDR1 and CDR2 (germline): MNHEY, SMNVEV (reference sequence). The CDR3 sequence is CASSLDQGASYGYTF. Written as DNA, the CDR3 is TGTGCCAGCAGTTTAGATCAGGGGGCAAGCTATGGCTACACCTTC.

The chain links TRBV19 to TRBJ1-3, with a weak D call TRBD1 (5 bases). In germline, CDR1 is LNHDA, CDR2 SQIVND (reference sequence). The CDR3 runs to 15 residues. Between the trimmed V and J ends, which lost 3 bases and 1 base, there was a span of 10 bases. The CDR3: CASSIGGTSGNTIYF. CDR3 coding DNA: TGTGCCAGTAGTATCGGGGGGACTTCTGGAAACACCATATATTTT. Full variable domain (missing parts from reference TRBV19 and TRBJ1-3): DGGITQSPKYLFRKEGQNVTLSCEQNLNHDAMYWYRQDPGQGLRLIYYSQIVNDFQKGDIAEGYSVSREKKESFPLTVTSAQKNPTAFYLCASSIGGTSGNTIYFGEGSWLTVV.

This clone was picked up one time. The V and J genes are TRBV2 and TRBJ1-1; weak D call: TRBD1 (5 bases). The CDR3 sequence is 12 residues long. The germline CDR1 and CDR2 sequences are SNHLY and FYNNEI. Trimming cost V 7 bases and J 0 bases, with 6 bases left between them. In nucleotides, the CDR3 is TGTGCCAGCAAGGGGATGAACACTGAAGCTTTCTTT. It specifies CASKGMNTEAFF. The whole variable domain, filled in from reference TRBV2 and TRBJ1-1, reads EPEVTQTPSHQVTQMGQEVILRCVPISNHLYFYWYRQILGQKVEFLVSFYNNEISEKSEIFDDQFSVERPDGSNFTLKIRSTKLEDSAMYFCASKGMNTEAFFGQGTRLTVV.

The genes are TRBV6-1 and TRBJ1-6, with D possibly TRBD1 on 6 matching bases. Germline lookup yields CDR1 MNHNS and CDR2 SASEGT. Trimming stripped 1 base from V and 1 base from J, with 11 bases between. The CDR3 length is 17 residues. CDR3 nucleotide sequence: TGTGCCAGCAGTGAAGTCGGGCAGGGGTCCTATAATTCACCCCTCCACTTT. It yields the protein CASSEVGQGSYNSPLHF.

In nucleotides, the CDR3 is TGTGCCAGCAGTGATGGCCTTGCTCGACGGGATGAAAAACTGTTTTTT. Translated, it gives CASSDGLARRDEKLFF. V and J are TRBV2 and TRBJ1-4; D call uncertain. CDR3 length: 16 residues. V was shortened by 3 bases and J by 6 bases, with 17 bases between the two germline ends. Germline assignment: CDR1 SNHLY and CDR2 FYNNEI.

The chain is built from TRBV2 and TRBJ2-1; 10 bases fit TRBD2. Unmatched junction bases numbered 4, after V lost 2 bases and J lost 6 bases. This CDR3 region has 15 residues. Looked up from germline, CDR1 is SNHLY and CDR2 is FYNNEI. This CDR3 reads CASSESSGGFNEQFF. The CDR3 bases are TGTGCCAGCAGTGAAAGTAGCGGGGGGTTCAATGAGCAGTTCTTC.

V and J are TRBV7-2 and TRBJ1-2, with TRBD1 matching over 8 bases. The trim removed 5 bases at V and 6 bases at J, leaving 5 bases unmatched. From germline, CDR1 is SGHTA and CDR2 FQGNSA. The CDR3 totals 13 residues. The CDR3 loop is CASSSAGGDGYTF. CDR3 coding DNA: TGTGCCAGCAGCAGCGCAGGGGGCGATGGCTACACCTTC.

With respect to this clone: This CDR3 is also generated by other DNA sequences in the sample. This rearrangement joins TRBV5-1 to TRBJ2-5; 7 bases align to TRBD1. CDR3 length: 13 residues. Trimming removed 4 bases from V and 11 bases from J; junction bases left unmatched: 11. Germline V CDR1 and CDR2: SGHRS, YFSETQ. CDR3 DNA: TGCGCCAGCAGCCTCGACCCAACAGGGGAGCAGTACTTC. Encoded protein: CASSLDPTGEQYF.

This chain joins TRBV28 and TRBJ1-2; D unresolved. CDR3 length equals 16 residues. V dropped 2 bases and J dropped 0 bases, with 13 bases sitting between them. Germline values: CDR1 MDHEN, CDR2 SYDVKM. The CDR3, as DNA: TGTGCCAGCAGTTTAAATCCGGGGATTACTAACTATGGCTACACCTTC. Its protein product is CASSLNPGITNYGYTF.

V is TRBV21-1 and J is TRBJ1-2. TRBV21-1 is a pseudogene locus. The CDR3 extends over 9 amino acids. The CDR3 protein is CASSKRSAF. In DNA form, the CDR3 reads TGTGCCAGCAGCAAACGGTCCGCCTTC.

The chain carries TRBV6-5 and TRBJ2-1; maybe TRBD2 (5 bases). Trimming pared 2 bases from V and 9 bases from J, leaving 11 bases between. The length of the CDR3 is 13 residues. Germline V gene data show CDR1 as MNHEY and CDR2 as SVGAGI. The DNA of the CDR3 is TGTGCCAGCAGTTACGGTCTAGCCAGTGAGCAGTTCTTC. Translating it yields CASSYGLASEQFF.